This T cell receptor (beta chain) was found in a study of blood T cell repertoires in COVID-19 (dated by TCRdb to 2018 to 2021). Study-level background: Samples from collaborators originated in the United States, Italy and Spain and spanned both the acute and convalescent phases of COVID-19. The samples were drawn from two sources: the first 160 participants of the ongoing ImmuneRACE study, and 1,000 to 1,500 subjects contributed by 6 global collaborators. HLA class I and class II types, where available, came from metadata supplied by the sample provider rather than from assay-based typing. The repertoires were released in a freely available public database meant as a resource for research on the immune response to SARS-CoV-2. The sample metadata nearly always contained a de-identified subject ID, COVID-19 status, age in years and sex. The material from the prospective study consisted of cDNA or gDNA derived from T cells, B-cell-depleted T cells, or PBMCs. Deeply sampled blood TCRbeta repertoires from subjects exposed to, actively infected with, or recovered from COVID-19 were included in the dataset. Beyond this particular receptor, the publication reports: How much clinical and demographic metadata was included differed by source and by participant, and the metadata was provided uncurated.

Trimming leaves V shorter by 1 base and J shorter by 4 bases, with the junction holding 6 bases beyond the gene matches. According to the germline V gene, CDR1 reads LGHNA and CDR2 reads YNFKEQ. The CDR3 measures 15 amino acids from cysteine to phenylalanine. Only CDR3 DNA remains: 45 bases, in frame from the first base. In the prospective study, participants were roughly 18 to 100 years old, resided in 25 or so geographic areas of the United States, and were enrolled through a virtual design. In the prospective study, cohorts were assigned on the basis of participant-reported clinical history obtained from a screening survey and a study questionnaire. Mobile phlebotomists in the prospective study collected whole blood, serum and a nasopharyngeal or oropharyngeal swab from every participant. Over an approximately 2-month period, participants in the prospective study had the option of providing additional blood draws and questionnaires. Before DNA extraction, prospective study blood samples were shipped either frozen or at room temperature.

A note on this clone: Its antigen is unknown. Per-base quality was not reported, and no clone a single base away is much larger than it.

TCRbeta CDR3 regions were amplified from genomic DNA by means of the immunoSEQ Assay, a bias-controlled multiplex PCR. Turning to the authors' computational methods: The number of nucleated cells in each sample was estimated from the amplification of reference gene primers within the assay. To quantify the absolute abundance of each unique TCRbeta CDR3 rearrangement, sequence reads were collapsed and filtered. For each sample, productive Simpson clonality was calculated as the square root of Simpson's diversity index over productive rearrangements. The immuneACCESS repertoire file appears here via TCRdb, limited to in-frame rearrangements. These files lack a portion of the clones; in checked studies, under half of the deficit traces to unresolved V genes, and the cause of the others is not known. The DNA gave D and trimming, while V, J and clone size come from that table. The sample table shows under 400,000 clones, and 70% to 90% are seen once. The leading ten clones occupy roughly 4.2% of the sample.

The specimen was PBMCs or T cells enriched from blood (not recorded which). The rearranged segments are TRBV4-2 and TRBJ2-5; 7 bases in the middle match TRBD1. The receptor was derived from a woman aged 40 to 49 with acute COVID-19. CDR3 region: CASSQVRGPGETQYF. The DNA sequence is given as TGTGCCAGCAGCCAAGTTAGGGGGCCCGGAGAGACCCAGTACTTC.